This TCR beta chain was obtained from a study of blood T cell repertoires in COVID-19 (dated by TCRdb to the early 2020s). With respect to the entire study: The collaborator samples originated in the United States, Italy and Spain and spanned the acute and convalescent phases of COVID-19. The material from the prospective study consisted of cDNA or gDNA derived from T cells, B-cell-depleted T cells, or PBMCs. The samples were drawn from the first 160 participants of the ongoing ImmuneRACE study and from more than 1,000 subjects provided by 6 global collaborators. The repertoires were made available in a free public database intended to serve as a resource for research on the immune response to SARS-CoV-2. Subjects who had been exposed to COVID-19, were actively infected with it, or had recovered from it provided the deeply sampled blood TCRbeta repertoires that made up the dataset. Nearly every sample came with metadata listing a de-identified subject ID, COVID-19 status, age in years and sex. Where available, HLA class I and class II types were obtained from metadata supplied by the sample provider rather than from assay-based typing. The full study reports these points: How much clinical and demographic metadata was included differed by source and by participant, and the metadata was provided uncurated.

Each collaborating institution followed its own protocols to collect whole blood in K2EDTA tubes. For TCRbeta analysis, collaborators shipped samples in one of three forms: frozen whole blood, isolated PBMCs, or DNA extracted from either of those sample types. CDR1 SGHAT and CDR2 FQDESV were looked up in the germline V gene (reference sequence). The CDR3 runs 14 residues from the cysteine to the phenylalanine. Only CDR3 DNA remains: 42 bases, in frame from the first base. V gives up 1 base and J gives up 5 bases, and the segment between their germline ends measures 11 bases. Note on this clone: Its binding antigen is unknown. No base quality values were provided; no much bigger clone lies one nucleotide off.

The immunoSEQ Assay, a bias-controlled multiplex PCR, was used to amplify TCRbeta CDR3 regions from genomic DNA. Under the source paper's analysis protocol: Nucleated cell counts per sample were estimated from amplification of reference gene primers within the assay. To quantify the absolute abundance of each unique TCRbeta CDR3 rearrangement, sequence reads were collapsed and filtered. For each sample, productive Simpson clonality was calculated as the square root of Simpson's diversity index across productive rearrangements. Not all clones reach the TCRdb copy of this immuneACCESS table, which keeps in-frame sequences only. Checked studies attribute under half of the gap to unresolved V genes and leave the rest unexplained. That table is the source of V, J and clone size, and D and trimming were worked out from the DNA. Within this sample are about 250,000 clones, with roughly 80% of them counted one time only. The leading ten clones occupy approximately 4% of the sample.

This TCR came from a man aged 45 to 65 with active or convalescent COVID-19. Sample: peripheral blood. The chain couples TRBV11-1 to TRBJ2-5; 5 matching bases give a weak D call of TRBD2. CDR3 loop: CASSLDNGGETQYF. The DNA is TGTGCCAGCAGCTTAGACAACGGCGGGGAGACCCAGTACTTC.